These 21 T cell receptor beta chains share one sample of origin, sequenced in a study of T cell responses to AZD1222 COVID-19 vaccine. Data came from immunoSEQ multiplex PCR; TCRdb stores just in-frame clones and leaves some out. In the table there are about 180,000 clones, roughly nine tenths of which are singletons. The starting material was peripheral blood, obtained on day 0 of AZD1222 vaccination. The receptors come from an adult in good health.

This chain links TRBV3-1 (or the pseudogene TRBV3-2) with TRBJ2-1, with 7 bases fitting TRBD2. The junction had 8 bases not matched to a gene; V was cut back by 3 bases and J by 0 bases. The germline CDR1 and CDR2 sequences are LGHDT and YNNKEL (reference sequence). The CDR3 spans 17 residues. For the CDR3, the DNA is TGTGCCAGCAGCCACCGAATAGCGGGTGGCTCCTACAATGAGCAGTTCTTC. It codes for CASSHRIAGGSYNEQFF.

V and J are TRBV7-2 and TRBJ2-1, with 9 bases fitting TRBD2. The CDR3 length is 17 residues. V shed 2 bases and J 3 bases; nucleotides not matched to a gene: 8. The germline V gene encodes CDR1 SGHTA and CDR2 FQGNSA. This CDR3 is CASSLSLLAGRYNEQFF. The DNA of the CDR3 is TGTGCCAGCAGCTTATCTCTTCTAGCGGGACGCTACAATGAGCAGTTCTTC.

This clone was observed a handful of times. The V and J genes are TRBV19 and TRBJ1-5; TRBD1 might be the D (6 bases). Germline values: CDR1 LNHDA, CDR2 SQIVND (reference sequence). The CDR3 is 15 residues long. The V end lost 4 bases, the J end lost 5 bases, and 15 bases lay between the germline ends. The DNA for the CDR3 is TGTGCCAGTAGTAATCGACAGGCTGGGGATCAGCCCCAGCATTTT. Amino acids: CASSNRQAGDQPQHF.

V is TRBV4-1 and J is TRBJ2-1; 11 positions agree with TRBD2. This CDR3 is built from 16 residues. V lost 1 base and J lost 5; bases outside the gene matches: 4. Per germline, CDR1 MGHRA and CDR2 YSYEKL. For the CDR3, the DNA is TGCGCCAGCAGCCAAGTTGCGGGACTAGCGGACAATGAGCAGTTCTTC. Amino acid sequence: CASSQVAGLADNEQFF.

The CDR3 loop is CASSAQGAHYEQYF. Here the CDR3 DNA reads TGTGCCAGTAGTGCCCAGGGGGCGCATTACGAGCAGTACTTC. This rearrangement joins TRBV19 to TRBJ2-7; 8 bases are shared with TRBD1. The trim removed 5 bases at V and 4 bases at J, leaving 7 bases unmatched. Germline V gene sequence: CDR1 LNHDA, CDR2 SQIVND (reference sequence). This CDR3 has 14 amino acids.

This sequence joins TRBV5-1 and TRBJ2-3, with 7 bases matching TRBD1. This CDR3 has 17 residues. Germline lookup yields CDR1 SGHRS and CDR2 YFSETQ. Losses at the gene ends were 7 bases for V and 1 base for J; bases not matched to a gene: 15. The CDR3 spells CASRLTPTGAGTDTQYF. In DNA form, the CDR3 reads TGCGCCAGCCGCCTGACTCCAACAGGGGCGGGCACAGATACGCAGTATTTT.

This clone was detected a few times. V gene TRBV6-1 combines with J gene TRBJ1-6; 8 nucleotides match TRBD1. The CDR3 has 17 residues. After removal of 3 bases from V and 0 bases from J, the junction contained 4 bases not matched to a gene. Per germline, CDR1 MNHNS and CDR2 SASEGT. In DNA, the CDR3 is TGTGCCAGCAGTGAGGAAACAGGGGGCTCCTATAATTCACCCCTCCACTTT. Translated: CASSEETGGSYNSPLHF.

This chain joins TRBV6-1 and TRBJ2-7; D perhaps matches TRBD2 (6 bases). The CDR3 is 12 amino acids. Trimming shortened V by 3 bases and J by 4 bases, and 7 bases separated the two germline ends. CDR1 and CDR2 from the germline V gene are MNHNS and SASEGT. CDR3 in amino acids: CASSEGGYEQYV. In nucleotides, the CDR3 is TGTGCCAGCAGTGAGGGAGGATACGAGCAGTACGTC.

The DNA of the CDR3 is TGTGCGTCGGGAGGAGACGAGCAGTACTTC. This sequence encodes CASGGDEQYF. The chain has TRBV2 and TRBJ2-7; 7 bases are shared with TRBD2. Germline loops: CDR1 SNHLY, CDR2 FYNNEI. The CDR3 length is 10 residues.

The CDR3 loop reads CASSLGGGAGTFGDTEAFF. The CDR3 DNA follows: TGTGCCAGCAGCTTAGGGGGAGGGGCAGGGACTTTTGGTGACACTGAAGCTTTCTTT. This chain links TRBV7-9 with TRBJ1-1; TRBD1 might be the D (5 bases). Deletions cut 1 base from V and 3 bases from J, with 24 bases between. This CDR3 region has 19 residues. CDR1 and CDR2 from the germline V gene are SEHNR and FQNEAQ (reference sequence).

This rearrangement joins TRBV30 to TRBJ1-3; D is perhaps TRBD1 (6 bases). This CDR3 region has 14 residues. The germline V and J ends were trimmed by 2 bases and 2 bases, with 10 bases remaining between them. The germline gives CDR1 GTSNPN, CDR2 SVGIG (reference sequence). CDR3 coding DNA: TGTGCCTGGAGTACAGGGATAACTGGAAACACCATATATTTT. Translation: CAWSTGITGNTIYF.

This clone was detected only a few times. V usage is TRBV4-3 and J usage is TRBJ1-1, with unresolved D. This CDR3 has 13 residues. The V gene's germline CDR1 is LGHNA and CDR2 YSLEER. Trimming removed 4 bases at V and 6 bases at J, with 12 bases between. The CDR3 DNA reads as TGCGCCAGCAGCCCCGGACGAGACTCTGAAGCTTTCTTT. Translated, it gives CASSPGRDSEAFF.

V is TRBV29-1 and J is TRBJ1-2; the match to TRBD1 covers 7 bases. Unmatched junction bases numbered 5, after V lost 3 bases and J lost 4 bases. The CDR3 is made up of 13 amino acids. Germline V gene sequence: CDR1 SQVTM, CDR2 ANQGSEA. The CDR3 region is CSVEEDRFYGYTF. In DNA, the CDR3 is TGCAGCGTTGAGGAGGACAGGTTCTATGGCTACACCTTC.

This chain joins TRBV5-4 and TRBJ1-6; D may be TRBD1 (6 bases). Trimming took off 4 bases at V and 7 bases at J, with 18 bases between the two ends. CDR1 is SGHNT and CDR2 is YYREEE in the germline V gene (reference sequence). This CDR3 is built from 16 residues. The CDR3 DNA follows: TGTGCCAGCAGCCAGGGAGGGGGGAGGAGGAATTCACCCCTCCACTTT. This encodes CASSQGGGRRNSPLHF. Looking up the rest from reference TRBV5-4 and TRBJ1-6 gives the full variable domain: ETGVTQSPTHLIKTRGQQVTLRCSSQSGHNTVSWYQQALGQGPQFIFQYYREEENGRGNFPPRFSGLQFPNYSSELNVNALELDDSALYLCASSQGGGRRNSPLHFGNGTRLTVT.

V and J are TRBV7-2 and TRBJ1-3; D might be TRBD1 (6 bases). Per the germline V gene, CDR1 is SGHTA and CDR2 is FQGNSA. Trimming shortened V by 4 bases and J by 5 bases, and 18 bases separated the two germline ends. CDR3 length: 16 amino acids. DNA for the CDR3: TGTGCCAGCAGCTCACCATACAGGGTGGGGAGAAACACCATATATTTT. Translating it yields CASSSPYRVGRNTIYF.

This clone came up once. The chain has TRBV11-2 and TRBJ2-7; D may be TRBD1 (5 bases). Germline V gives CDR1 SGHAT, CDR2 FQNNGV. V was clipped by 3 bases and J by 6 bases, with 9 bases between them. The CDR3 sequence is 12 residues long. The CDR3: CASSLVGVEQYF. The CDR3 DNA reads as TGTGCCAGCAGCTTGGTAGGGGTCGAGCAGTACTTC.

The CDR3 bases are TGTGCCAGCATCCACAGGGAGAACACTGAAGCTTTCTTT. This codes for CASIHRENTEAFF. The chain couples TRBV7-9 to TRBJ1-1, with D tentatively TRBD1 (6 bases). Between the trimmed V and J ends, which lost 7 bases and 1 base, there was a span of 10 bases. Germline values: CDR1 SEHNR, CDR2 FQNEAQ (reference sequence). The CDR3 spans 13 residues.

The CDR3, as DNA: TGTGCCAGCAGTTACTTGGACGGGACCGGGGAGCTGTTTTTT. Translating it yields CASSYLDGTGELFF. The chain is built from TRBV6-6 and TRBJ2-2; D unresolved. The CDR3 has 14 amino acids. The V end was cut by 1 base, the J end by 5 bases, with 8 bases between. Germline CDR1 MNHNY, CDR2 SVGAGI (reference sequence).

The chain links TRBV10-2 to TRBJ2-2; no clear D. The CDR3 totals 14 residues. The germline V and J ends were trimmed by 6 bases and 2 bases, with 10 bases remaining between them. In germline, CDR1 is WSHSY, CDR2 SAAADI. The CDR3 region is CASRRQTNTGELFF. CDR3 DNA sequence: TGCGCCAGCAGAAGACAAACCAACACCGGGGAGCTGTTTTTT.

The rearrangement uses TRBV28 and TRBJ1-2; TRBD1 matches at 8 bases. Germline V gene data show CDR1 as MDHEN and CDR2 as SYDVKM. Losses at the gene ends were 6 bases for V and 5 bases for J; bases not matched to a gene: 5. This CDR3 spans 13 amino acids. DNA for the CDR3: TGTGCCAGCAGACTGACAGGGGTTTATGGCTACACCTTC. Protein product: CASRLTGVYGYTF.

The gene calls are TRBV10-3 and TRBJ2-1, with D hard to call. In germline, CDR1 is ENHRY, CDR2 SYGVKD. This CDR3 contains 14 residues. V lost 5 bases and J lost 5, with 13 bases in between. CDR3 region: CAISSTLPHNEQFF. As DNA, the CDR3 is TGTGCCATCAGTAGCACTCTTCCCCACAATGAGCAGTTCTTC.